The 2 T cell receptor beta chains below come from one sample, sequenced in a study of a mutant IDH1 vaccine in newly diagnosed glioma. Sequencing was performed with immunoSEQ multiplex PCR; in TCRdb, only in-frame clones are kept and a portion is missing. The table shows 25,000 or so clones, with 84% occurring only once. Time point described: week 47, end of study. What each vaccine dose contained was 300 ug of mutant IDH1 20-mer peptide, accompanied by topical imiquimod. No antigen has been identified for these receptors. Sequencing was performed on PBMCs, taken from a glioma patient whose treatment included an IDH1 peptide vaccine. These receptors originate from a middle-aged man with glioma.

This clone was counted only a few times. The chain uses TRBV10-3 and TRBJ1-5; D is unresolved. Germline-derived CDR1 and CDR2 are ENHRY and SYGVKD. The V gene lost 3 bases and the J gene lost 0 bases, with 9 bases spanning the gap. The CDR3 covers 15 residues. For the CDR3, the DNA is TGTGCCATCAGTGAAAGTGACCCTAGCAATCAGCCCCAGCATTTT. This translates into CAISESDPSNQPQHF.

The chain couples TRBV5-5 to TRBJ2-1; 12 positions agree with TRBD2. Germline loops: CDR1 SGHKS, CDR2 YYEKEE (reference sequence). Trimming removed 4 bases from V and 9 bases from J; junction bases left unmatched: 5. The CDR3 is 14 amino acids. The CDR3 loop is CASSQTSGSGEQFF. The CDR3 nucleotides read TGTGCCAGCAGCCAGACTAGCGGGAGCGGTGAGCAGTTCTTC.